This T cell receptor beta chain comes out of a study of CD8 T cells in Susac syndrome. RNA amounts of about 0.5 to 1 ug underwent reverse transcription with random hexamers. One entry per CDR3 protein results from TCRdb running MiXCR on the immunoSEQ multiplex PCR reads. The repertoire has 150,000 to 200,000 distinct CDR3 sequences, around 94% of them found once; the top ten carry over 0.09%. CDR3 length: 12 residues. Germline V gene lookup returns CDR1 SQVTM and CDR2 ANQGSEA. The V gene lost 4 bases and the J gene lost 4 bases, with 8 bases spanning the gap. The chain combines TRBV29-1 with TRBJ1-5; D remains unclear. The clonotype comes from a human donor with multiple sclerosis. The source material was CD4+ T cells from PBMCs. CDR3 region: CSVGAANQPQHF. The CDR3 DNA is TGCAGCGTTGGGGCGGCGAATCAGCCCCAGCATTTT.